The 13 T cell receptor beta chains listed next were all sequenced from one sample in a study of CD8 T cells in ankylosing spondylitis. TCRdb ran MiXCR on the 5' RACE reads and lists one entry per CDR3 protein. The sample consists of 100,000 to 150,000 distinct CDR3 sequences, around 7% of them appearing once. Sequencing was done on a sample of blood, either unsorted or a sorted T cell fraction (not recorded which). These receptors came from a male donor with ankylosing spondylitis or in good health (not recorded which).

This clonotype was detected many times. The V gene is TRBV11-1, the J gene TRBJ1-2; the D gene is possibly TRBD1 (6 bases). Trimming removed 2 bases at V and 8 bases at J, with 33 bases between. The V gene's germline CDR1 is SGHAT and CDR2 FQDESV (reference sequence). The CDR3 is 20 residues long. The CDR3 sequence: CASSLTAPLPDRRFMEGYTF. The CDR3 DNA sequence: TGTGCCAGCAGCTTAACCGCTCCATTACCGGACAGACGATTTATGGAGGGCTACACCTTC.

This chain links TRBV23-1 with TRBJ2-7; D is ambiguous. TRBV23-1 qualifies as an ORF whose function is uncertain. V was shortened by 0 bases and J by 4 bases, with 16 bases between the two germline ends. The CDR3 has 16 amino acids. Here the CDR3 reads CASSQSMTREFYEQYF. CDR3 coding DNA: TGCGCCAGCAGTCAATCTATGACAAGGGAATTTTACGAGCAGTACTTC.

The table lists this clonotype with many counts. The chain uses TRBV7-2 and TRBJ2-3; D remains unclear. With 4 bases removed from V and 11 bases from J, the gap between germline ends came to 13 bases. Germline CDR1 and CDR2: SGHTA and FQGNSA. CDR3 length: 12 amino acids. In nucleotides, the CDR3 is TGTGCCAGCAGCTGGGATCGAGCTGTGCAGTATTTT. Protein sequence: CASSWDRAVQYF.

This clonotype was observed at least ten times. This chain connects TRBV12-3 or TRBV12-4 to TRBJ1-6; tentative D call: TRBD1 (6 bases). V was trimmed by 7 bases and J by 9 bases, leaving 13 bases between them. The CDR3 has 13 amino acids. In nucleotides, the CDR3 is TGTGCCAGCAAATGGGGGGCGGGTTCACCCCTCCACTTT. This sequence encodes CASKWGAGSPLHF.

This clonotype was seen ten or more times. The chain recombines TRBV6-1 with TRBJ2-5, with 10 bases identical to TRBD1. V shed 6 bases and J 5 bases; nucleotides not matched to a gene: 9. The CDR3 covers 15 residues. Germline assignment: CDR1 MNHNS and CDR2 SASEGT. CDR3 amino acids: CASRLVWTGGETQYF. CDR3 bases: TGTGCCAGCAGGCTAGTCTGGACAGGGGGGGAGACCCAGTACTTC.

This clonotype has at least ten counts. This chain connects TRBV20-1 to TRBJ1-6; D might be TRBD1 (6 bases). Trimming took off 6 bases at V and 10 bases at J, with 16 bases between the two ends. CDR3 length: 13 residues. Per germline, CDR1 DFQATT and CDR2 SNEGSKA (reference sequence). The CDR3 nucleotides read TGCAGTGCCCAGGACAGTGGAAGGTCACCCCTCCACTTT. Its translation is CSAQDSGRSPLHF.

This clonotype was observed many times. The CDR3 spells CASSRPGPDYNEQFF. The CDR3 coding sequence is TGCGCCAGCAGCCGCCCGGGACCAGACTACAATGAGCAGTTCTTC. The J gene is TRBJ2-1, the V gene TRBV4-1; D is perhaps TRBD1 or TRBD2 (5 bases each). Trimming left V 4 bases short and J 3 bases short, with 13 bases between. The CDR3 contains 15 residues. Germline values: CDR1 MGHRA, CDR2 YSYEKL.

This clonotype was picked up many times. Here the CDR3 DNA reads TGTGCCAGCAGCTCGCGACTAGACGCCTACAATGAGCAGTTCTTC. Translating it yields CASSSRLDAYNEQFF. The chain employs TRBV13 and TRBJ2-1; weak D call: TRBD2 (6 bases). Trimming stripped 4 bases from V and 2 bases from J, with 12 bases between. Germline CDR1 PRHDT, CDR2 FYEKMQ (reference sequence). The CDR3 consists of 15 residues.

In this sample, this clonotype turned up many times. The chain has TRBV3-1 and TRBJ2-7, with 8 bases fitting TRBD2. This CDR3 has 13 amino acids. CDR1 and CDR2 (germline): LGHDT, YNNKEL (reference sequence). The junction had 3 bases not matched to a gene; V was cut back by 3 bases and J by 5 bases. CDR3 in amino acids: CASSHGGVHEQYF. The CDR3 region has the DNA TGTGCCAGCAGCCACGGGGGGGTCCACGAGCAGTACTTC.

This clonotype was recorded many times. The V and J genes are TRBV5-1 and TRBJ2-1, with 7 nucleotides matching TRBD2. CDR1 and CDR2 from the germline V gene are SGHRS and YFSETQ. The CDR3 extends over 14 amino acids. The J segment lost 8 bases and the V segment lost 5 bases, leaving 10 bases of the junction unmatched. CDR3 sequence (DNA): TGCGCCAGCAGACCTGGACTAGTTACCGATGAGCAGTTCTTC. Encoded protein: CASRPGLVTDEQFF. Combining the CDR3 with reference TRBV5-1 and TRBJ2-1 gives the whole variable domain KAGVTQTPRYLIKTRGQQVTLSCSPISGHRSVSWYQQTPGQGLQFLFEYFSETQRNKGNFPGRFSGRQFSNSRSEMNVSTLELGDSALYLCASRPGLVTDEQFFGPGTRLTVL.

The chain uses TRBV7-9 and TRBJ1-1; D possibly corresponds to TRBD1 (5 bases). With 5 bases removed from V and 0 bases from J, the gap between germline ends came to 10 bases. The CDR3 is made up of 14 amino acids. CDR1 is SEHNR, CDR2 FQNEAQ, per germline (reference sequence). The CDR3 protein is CASSQTTVNTEAFF. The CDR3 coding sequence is TGTGCCAGCAGCCAAACGACAGTGAACACTGAAGCTTTCTTT.

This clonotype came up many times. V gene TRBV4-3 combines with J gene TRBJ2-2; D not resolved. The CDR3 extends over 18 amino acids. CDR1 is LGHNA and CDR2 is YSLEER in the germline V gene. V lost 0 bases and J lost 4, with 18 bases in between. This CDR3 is CASSQDRIAVTGTGELFF. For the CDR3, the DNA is TGCGCCAGCAGCCAAGACCGTATTGCGGTAACGGGCACCGGGGAGCTGTTTTTT.

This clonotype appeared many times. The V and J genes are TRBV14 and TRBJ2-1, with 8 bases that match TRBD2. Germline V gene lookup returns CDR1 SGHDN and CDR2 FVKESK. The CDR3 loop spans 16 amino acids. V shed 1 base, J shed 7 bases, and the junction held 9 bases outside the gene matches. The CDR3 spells CASSQGDSGAQNEQFF. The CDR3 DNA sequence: TGTGCCAGCAGCCAAGGGGATAGCGGGGCCCAAAATGAGCAGTTCTTC.